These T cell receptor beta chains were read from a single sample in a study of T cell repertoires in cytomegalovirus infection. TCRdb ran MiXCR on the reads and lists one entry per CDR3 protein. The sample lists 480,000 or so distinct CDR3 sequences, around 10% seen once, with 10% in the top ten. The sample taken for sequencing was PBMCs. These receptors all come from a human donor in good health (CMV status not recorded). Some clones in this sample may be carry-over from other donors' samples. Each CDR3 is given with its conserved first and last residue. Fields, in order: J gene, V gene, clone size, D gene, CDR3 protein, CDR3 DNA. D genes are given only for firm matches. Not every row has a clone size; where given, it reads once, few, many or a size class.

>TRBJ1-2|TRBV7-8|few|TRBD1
CASTLDRGRGYTF
TGTGCCAGCACCCTGGACAGGGGGAGAGGCTACACCTTC
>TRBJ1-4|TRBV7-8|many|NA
CASSLERRGAKLFF
TGTGCCAGCAGCTTAGAGAGAAGGGGCGCAAAACTGTTTTTT
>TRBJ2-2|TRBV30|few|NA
CAWSVGTANTGELFF
TGTGCCTGGAGTGTAGGCACAGCGAACACCGGGGAGCTGTTTTTT
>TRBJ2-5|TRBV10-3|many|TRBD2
CAISEDGLGQETQYF
TGTGCCATCAGTGAGGATGGACTAGGACAAGAGACCCAGTACTTC
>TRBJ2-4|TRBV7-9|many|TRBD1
CASSPRPGTGVAKNIQYF
TGTGCCAGCAGCCCACGTCCCGGGACAGGGGTAGCCAAAAACATTCAGTACTTC
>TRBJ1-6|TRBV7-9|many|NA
CASSLGMAGNSPLHF
TGTGCCAGCAGCTTAGGCATGGCGGGCAATTCACCCCTCCACTTT
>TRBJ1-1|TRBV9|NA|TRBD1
CASSEGTVADAEAFF
TGTGCCAGCAGCGAAGGGACAGTCGCGGACGCTGAAGCTTTCTTT
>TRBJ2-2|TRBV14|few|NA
CASSQVQGGELFF
TGTGCCAGCAGCCAAGTACAGGGCGGGGAGCTGTTTTTT
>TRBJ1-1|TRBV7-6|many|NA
CASSLATGAGWEAFF
TGTGCCAGCAGCTTAGCAACAGGAGCCGGCTGGGAAGCTTTCTTT
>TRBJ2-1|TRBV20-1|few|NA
CSARGFDLYNEQFF
TGCAGTGCTAGAGGGTTCGACTTGTACAATGAGCAGTTCTTC
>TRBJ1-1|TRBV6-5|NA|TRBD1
CASSHRGVNTEAFF
TGTGCCAGCAGCCACAGGGGAGTGAACACTGAAGCTTTCTTT
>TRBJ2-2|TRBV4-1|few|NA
CASSQEHQNPTGELFF
TGCGCCAGCAGCCAAGAACACCAAAACCCCACCGGGGAGCTGTTTTTT
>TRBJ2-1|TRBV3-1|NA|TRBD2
CASSYRAGGPNDEQFF
TGTGCCAGCAGCTACCGGGCGGGAGGGCCTAACGATGAGCAGTTCTTC
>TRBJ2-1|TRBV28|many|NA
CASSRGRADNEQFF
TGTGCCAGCAGTAGGGGGAGGGCCGACAATGAGCAGTTCTTC
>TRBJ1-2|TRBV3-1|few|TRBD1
CASSQDTGARGYTF
TGTGCCAGCAGCCAAGATACAGGGGCGCGCGGCTACACCTTC
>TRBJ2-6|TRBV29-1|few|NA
CSVQANVLTF
TGCAGCGTCCAGGCCAACGTCCTGACTTTC
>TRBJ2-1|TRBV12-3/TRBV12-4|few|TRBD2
CASSQGSGSGDEQFF
TGTGCCAGCAGTCAGGGTAGCGGGAGTGGAGATGAGCAGTTCTTC
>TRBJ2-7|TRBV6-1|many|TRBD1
CASSRTGNGQYF
TGTGCCAGCAGCAGGACAGGGAATGGGCAGTACTTC
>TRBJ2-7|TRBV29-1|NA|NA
CSVVTTSSYEQYF
TGCAGCGTTGTGACTACTAGCTCCTACGAGCAGTACTTC
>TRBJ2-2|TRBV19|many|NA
CASCFTGVSTGELFF
TGTGCCAGTTGTTTTACGGGGGTGTCCACCGGGGAGCTGTTTTTT
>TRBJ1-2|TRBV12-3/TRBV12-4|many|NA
CASSPTSSGYTF
TGTGCCAGCAGTCCCACCTCGAGTGGCTACACCTTC
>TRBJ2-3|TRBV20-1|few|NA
CSAGKRADTQYF
TGCAGTGCTGGAAAGAGGGCAGATACGCAGTATTTT
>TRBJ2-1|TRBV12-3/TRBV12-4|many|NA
CASSPGRGASRYNEQFF
TGTGCCAGCAGTCCAGGGAGGGGGGCTTCGAGGTACAATGAGCAGTTCTTC
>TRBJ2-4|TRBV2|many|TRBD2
CASSELGEGAKNIQYF
TGTGCCAGCAGTGAACTGGGGGAGGGGGCCAAAAACATTCAGTACTTC
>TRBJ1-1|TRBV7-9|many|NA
CASSYEGGFAEAFF
TGTGCCAGCAGCTATGAGGGGGGCTTCGCTGAAGCTTTCTTT
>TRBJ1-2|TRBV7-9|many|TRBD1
CASSLAGQAYGYTF
TGTGCCAGCAGCTTAGCGGGACAGGCCTATGGCTACACCTTC
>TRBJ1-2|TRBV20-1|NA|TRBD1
CSAGGGTGVYGYTF
TGCAGTGCTGGGGGGGGGACAGGGGTCTATGGCTACACCTTC
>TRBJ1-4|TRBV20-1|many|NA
CSGEGGEKLFF
TGCAGTGGAGAGGGAGGAGAAAAACTGTTTTTT
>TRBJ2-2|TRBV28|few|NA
CASSLPGSRAGELFF
TGTGCCAGCAGTCTTCCAGGGAGTCGGGCCGGGGAGCTGTTTTTT
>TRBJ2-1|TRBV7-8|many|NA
CASSARGGLLPGEQFF
TGTGCCAGCAGCGCGAGAGGGGGGCTCCTCCCCGGTGAGCAGTTCTTC
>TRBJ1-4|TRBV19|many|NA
CASSALRGEKLFF
TGTGCCAGTAGTGCCTTGCGGGGTGAAAAACTGTTTTTT
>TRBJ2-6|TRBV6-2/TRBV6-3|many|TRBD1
CASSYPGGPGANVLTF
TGTGCCAGCAGTTACCCAGGGGGACCTGGGGCCAACGTCCTGACTTTC
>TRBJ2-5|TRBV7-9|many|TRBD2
CASTPTGGETQYF
TGTGCCAGCACCCCGACGGGGGGAGAGACCCAGTACTTC
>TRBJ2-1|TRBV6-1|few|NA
CASSELAYNEQFF
TGTGCCAGCAGTGAACTAGCGTACAATGAGCAGTTCTTC
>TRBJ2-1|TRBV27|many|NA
CASSRAGYNEQFF
TGTGCCAGCAGTAGGGCTGGTTACAATGAGCAGTTCTTC
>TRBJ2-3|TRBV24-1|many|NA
CATYSGYTQYF
TGTGCCACCTACAGCGGATATACGCAGTATTTT
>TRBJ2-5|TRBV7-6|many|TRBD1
CASSSRQGPAETQYF
TGTGCCAGCAGCTCAAGACAGGGACCGGCAGAGACCCAGTACTTC
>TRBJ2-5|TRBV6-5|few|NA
CASSYGGVQETQYF
TGTGCCAGCAGTTACGGGGGAGTGCAAGAGACCCAGTACTTC
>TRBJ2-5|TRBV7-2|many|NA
CASSPRDAKETQYF
TGTGCCAGCAGCCCCCGGGACGCTAAAGAGACCCAGTACTTC
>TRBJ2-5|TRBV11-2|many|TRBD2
CASSLGGRLAGETQYF
TGTGCCAGCAGCTTAGGGGGGCGGCTAGCGGGAGAGACCCAGTACTTC
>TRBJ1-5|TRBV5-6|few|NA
CASSSHLGDQPQHF
TGTGCCAGCAGCTCCCATCTAGGGGATCAGCCCCAGCATTTT
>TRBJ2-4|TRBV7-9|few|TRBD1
CASSLRQGGDIQYF
TGTGCCAGCAGCTTACGACAGGGGGGAGACATTCAGTACTTC
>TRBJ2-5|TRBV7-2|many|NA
CASSLRAGITETQYF
TGTGCCAGCAGCTTAAGGGCAGGGATTACAGAGACCCAGTACTTC
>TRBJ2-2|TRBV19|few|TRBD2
CASSPGLAGVRELFF
TGTGCCAGTAGTCCGGGACTAGCGGGGGTCCGGGAGCTGTTTTTT
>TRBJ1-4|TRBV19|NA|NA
CASSKRRPEKLFF
TGTGCCAGTAGTAAACGTCGCCCCGAAAAACTGTTTTTT
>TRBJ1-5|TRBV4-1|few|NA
CASSQESRGYNQPQHF
TGCGCCAGCAGCCAAGAGTCCAGGGGATACAATCAGCCCCAGCATTTT
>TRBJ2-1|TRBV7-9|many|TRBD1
CASRADRGAHNEQFF
TGTGCCAGCAGAGCCGACAGGGGTGCCCACAATGAGCAGTTCTTC
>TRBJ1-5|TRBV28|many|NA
CASSLWDETSNQPQHF
TGTGCCAGCAGTTTATGGGATGAAACCAGCAATCAGCCCCAGCATTTT
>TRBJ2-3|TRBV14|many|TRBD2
CASSQDLAGSTDTQYF
TGTGCCAGCAGCCAAGATCTAGCGGGGAGCACAGATACGCAGTATTTT
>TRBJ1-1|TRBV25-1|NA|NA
CASTPGRGTEAFF
TGTGCCAGCACCCCGGGGAGGGGCACTGAAGCTTTCTTT
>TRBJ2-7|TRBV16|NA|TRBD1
CASSQQPGTGALEQYF
TGTGCCAGCAGCCAGCAGCCCGGGACAGGGGCCCTCGAGCAGTACTTC